This T cell receptor beta chain was sequenced in a study of shared clonotypes between healthy human individuals. Nashville, Tennessee was home to all donors, who were Caucasian adults. CD4+ cells yielded CD45RA+ naive and CD45RA-negative memory subsets. As to this clone: Its antigen is undetermined.

Study-wide points: Four donors shared approximately 5% of their naive CD4 clonotypes.

With 4 bases clipped from V and 1 base from J, the junction kept 11 bases outside the gene matches. Germline CDR1 is MGHRA and CDR2 is YSYEKL. The CDR3 length is 17 residues. Authors' processing steps: As immunoSEQ supplied junction-only sequences (without quality scores), filtering differed. Measured with immunoSEQ multiplex PCR; TCRdb has only the in-frame clones, and not every one. D and trimming come from the DNA, and the V and J calls and clone size come from that table. The sample consists of over a million clones, around 74% of them appearing once. Specimen: memory CD4+ T cells sorted from blood. Subset described: CD45RA-negative fraction. The chain recombines TRBV4-1 with TRBJ1-1; 8 bases are shared with TRBD1. This TCR was sampled from a young man in good health. The CDR3 protein is CASSPGALRGRNTEAFF. CDR3 nucleotide sequence: TGCGCCAGCAGCCCGGGGGCCCTCAGGGGGCGGAACACTGAAGCTTTCTTT.